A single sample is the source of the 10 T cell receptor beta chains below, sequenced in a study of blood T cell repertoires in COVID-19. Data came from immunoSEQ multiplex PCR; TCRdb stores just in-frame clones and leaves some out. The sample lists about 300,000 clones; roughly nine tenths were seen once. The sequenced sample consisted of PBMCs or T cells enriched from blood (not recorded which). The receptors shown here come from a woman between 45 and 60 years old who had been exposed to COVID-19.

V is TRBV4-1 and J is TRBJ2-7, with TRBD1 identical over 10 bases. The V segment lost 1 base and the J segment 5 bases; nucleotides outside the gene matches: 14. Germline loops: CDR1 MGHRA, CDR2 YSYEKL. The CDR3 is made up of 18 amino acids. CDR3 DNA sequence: TGCGCCAGCAGCCAAGTGATAGGGACAGGGGTTTTCTGGGACGAGCAGTACTTC. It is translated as CASSQVIGTGVFWDEQYF.

As DNA, the CDR3 is TGTGCCAGCAGGTTCGGGGACACCGGGGAGCTGTTTTTT. This translates into CASRFGDTGELFF. The rearrangement joins TRBV12-3 or TRBV12-4 to TRBJ2-2; D might be TRBD2 (5 bases). Trimming pared 6 bases from V and 3 bases from J, leaving 8 bases between. CDR3 length equals 13 residues.

For the CDR3, the DNA is TGTGCCAGCGGGGAGTTAGCGGGGGGGCTAGGTGAGCAGTTCTTC. It translates to CASGELAGGLGEQFF. The chain has TRBV2 and TRBJ2-1, with 11 bases that match TRBD2. Germline CDR1 is SNHLY and CDR2 is FYNNEI. After removal of 8 bases from V and 9 bases from J, the junction contained 12 bases not matched to a gene. This CDR3 is 15 amino acids long. Full variable domain (outside the CDR3, taken from reference TRBV2 and TRBJ2-1): EPEVTQTPSHQVTQMGQEVILRCVPISNHLYFYWYRQILGQKVEFLVSFYNNEISEKSEIFDDQFSVERPDGSNFTLKIRSTKLEDSAMYFCASGELAGGLGEQFFGPGTRLTVL.

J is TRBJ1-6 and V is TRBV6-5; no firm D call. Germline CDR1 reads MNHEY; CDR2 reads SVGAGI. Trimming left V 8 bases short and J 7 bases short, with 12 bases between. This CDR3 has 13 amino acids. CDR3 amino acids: CASREGFNSPLHF. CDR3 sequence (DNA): TGTGCCAGCCGAGAGGGCTTCAATTCACCCCTCCACTTT.

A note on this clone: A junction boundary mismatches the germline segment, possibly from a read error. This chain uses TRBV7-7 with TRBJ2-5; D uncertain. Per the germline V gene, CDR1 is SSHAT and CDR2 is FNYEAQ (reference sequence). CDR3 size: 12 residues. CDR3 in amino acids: CASSLRGETQYF. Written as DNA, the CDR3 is TGTGCTAGCAGCTTGCGTGGTGAGACCCAGTACTTC. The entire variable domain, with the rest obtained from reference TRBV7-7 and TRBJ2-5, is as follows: GAGVSQSPRYKVTKRGQDVTLRCDPISSHATLYWYQQALGQGPEFLTYFNYEAQPDKSGLPSDRFSAERPEGSISTLTIQRTEQRDSAMYRCASSLRGETQYFGPGTRLLVL.

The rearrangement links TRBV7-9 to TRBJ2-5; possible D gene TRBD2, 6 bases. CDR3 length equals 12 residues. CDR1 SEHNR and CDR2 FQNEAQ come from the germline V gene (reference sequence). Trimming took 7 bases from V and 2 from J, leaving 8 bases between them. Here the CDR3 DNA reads TGTGCCAGCATGGGGGGACAAGAGACCCAGTACTTC. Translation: CASMGGQETQYF.

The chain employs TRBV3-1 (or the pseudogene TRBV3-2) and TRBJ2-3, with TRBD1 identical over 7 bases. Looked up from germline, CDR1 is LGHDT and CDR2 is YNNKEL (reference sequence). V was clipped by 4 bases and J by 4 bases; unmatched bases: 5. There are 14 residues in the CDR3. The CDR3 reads CASSRQGYPDTQYF. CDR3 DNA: TGTGCCAGCAGCCGACAGGGATACCCAGATACGCAGTATTTT.

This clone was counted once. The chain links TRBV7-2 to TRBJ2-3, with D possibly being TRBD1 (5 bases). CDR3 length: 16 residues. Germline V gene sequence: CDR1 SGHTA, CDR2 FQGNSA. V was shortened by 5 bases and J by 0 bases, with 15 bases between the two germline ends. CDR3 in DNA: TGTGCCAGCAGCGGGTGGGGCACTTCTAGCACAGATACGCAGTATTTT. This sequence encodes CASSGWGTSSTDTQYF.

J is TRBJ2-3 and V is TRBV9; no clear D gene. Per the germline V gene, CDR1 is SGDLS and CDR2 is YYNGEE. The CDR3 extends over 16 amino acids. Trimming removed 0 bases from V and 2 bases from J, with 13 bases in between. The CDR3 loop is CASSVDEAGFTDTQYF. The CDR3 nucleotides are TGTGCCAGCAGCGTAGACGAGGCCGGCTTCACAGATACGCAGTATTTT. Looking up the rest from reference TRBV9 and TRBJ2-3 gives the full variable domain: DSGVTQTPKHLITATGQRVTLRCSPRSGDLSVYWYQQSLDQGLQFLIQYYNGEERAKGNILERFSAQQFPDLHSELNLSSLELGDSALYFCASSVDEAGFTDTQYFGPGTRLTVL.

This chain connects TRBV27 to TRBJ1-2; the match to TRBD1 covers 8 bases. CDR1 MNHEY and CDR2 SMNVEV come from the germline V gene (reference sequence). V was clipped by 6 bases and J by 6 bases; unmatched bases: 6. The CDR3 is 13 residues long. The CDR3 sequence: CASSRVQGDGYTF. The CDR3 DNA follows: TGTGCCAGCAGCAGAGTACAGGGGGATGGCTACACCTTC.